Listed here are 26 T cell receptor beta chains from one sample, sequenced in a study of a mutant IDH1 vaccine in newly diagnosed glioma. No antigens are known for them. Time point defined: week 23, last vaccination. Alongside topical imiquimod, each dose of vaccine comprised 300 ug of mutant IDH1 20-mer peptide. Clones were sequenced by immunoSEQ multiplex PCR, and TCRdb holds only the in-frame ones, with some missing. Among about 81,000 clones listed, around 85% were seen once. The sample here was PBMCs, taken from a glioma patient whose treatment included an IDH1 peptide vaccine. Receptors originate from a man aged 25 to 40 with glioma. Some clones in this sample may be carry-over from other donors' samples.

This clone has only a few counts. The V and J genes are TRBV6-5 and TRBJ1-4; TRBD1 matches at 7 bases. The CDR3 is 14 amino acids. In germline, CDR1 is MNHEY, CDR2 SVGAGI. Trimming removed 4 bases from V and 4 bases from J; junction bases left unmatched: 3. For the CDR3, the DNA is TGTGCCAGCAGTTCGGACAGGAGTAATGAAAAACTGTTTTTT. This codes for CASSSDRSNEKLFF.

Concerning this clone itself: At one end, the junction sequence differs from germline, possibly due to a read error. Within the sample, other DNA sequences also encode this same CDR3. This chain uses TRBV2 with TRBJ1-1, with D hard to call. CDR3 length: 13 residues. Germline-derived CDR1 and CDR2 are SNHLY and FYNNEI. The CDR3 here is CASLRDLFTEAFF. The DNA for the CDR3 is TGCGCCAGTCTCAGAGACTTATTTACTGAAGCTTTCTTT.

CDR3 sequence: CASSFSEGVRNEQYF. The CDR3 DNA sequence: TGTGCCAGCAGCTTCTCGGAGGGAGTAAGGAACGAGCAGTACTTC. The rearrangement links TRBV7-9 to TRBJ2-7; D perhaps matches TRBD2 (6 bases). There are 15 residues in the CDR3. V lost 3 bases and J 5 bases, leaving 17 bases between the germline ends. Germline lookup yields CDR1 SEHNR and CDR2 FQNEAQ (reference sequence). Full variable domain (outside the CDR3, taken from reference TRBV7-9 and TRBJ2-7): DTGVSQNPRHKITKRGQNVTFRCDPISEHNRLYWYRQTLGQGPEFLTYFQNEAQLEKSRLLSDRFSAERPKGSFSTLEIQRTEQGDSAMYLCASSFSEGVRNEQYFGPGTRLTVT.

The V gene is TRBV4-1, the J gene TRBJ1-1, with D perhaps matching TRBD1 (6 bases). Per the germline V gene, CDR1 is MGHRA and CDR2 is YSYEKL. The V end lost 5 bases, the J end lost 3 bases, and 16 bases lay between the germline ends. The CDR3 totals 15 residues. CDR3 residues: CASSSRDTLYTEAFF. The CDR3 DNA follows: TGCGCCAGCAGCTCCCGGGACACGCTATACACTGAAGCTTTCTTT.

DNA of the CDR3: TGCGCCAGCAGCCAAGTCGTAGGACAGAATAATTCACCCCTCCACTTT. Translated: CASSQVVGQNNSPLHF. The chain links TRBV4-1 to TRBJ1-6; D is possibly TRBD1 (6 bases). Trimming took off 1 base at V and 5 bases at J, with 12 bases between the two ends. The CDR3 runs 16 residues. The germline CDR1 and CDR2 sequences are MGHRA and YSYEKL.

The chain uses TRBV7-9 and TRBJ2-1; weak D call: TRBD1 (7 bases). The CDR3 is made up of 16 amino acids. Between the trimmed V and J ends, which lost 5 bases and 3 bases, there was a span of 17 bases. CDR1 and CDR2 from the germline V gene are SEHNR and FQNEAQ (reference sequence). CDR3: CASSAHPGGIYNEQFF. Here the CDR3 DNA reads TGTGCCAGCAGCGCCCACCCAGGGGGGATCTACAATGAGCAGTTCTTC.

The rearrangement joins TRBV7-3 to TRBJ2-1, with TRBD2 identical over 8 bases. Germline V gives CDR1 SGHTA, CDR2 FQGTGA. Trimming at V came to 4 bases and at J to 9 bases, leaving 8 bases not matched to a gene. CDR3 length equals 14 residues. The CDR3 protein is CASSSRNSGAEQFF. The CDR3 DNA sequence: TGTGCCAGCAGCTCTCGCAATAGCGGGGCTGAGCAGTTCTTC.

The chain recombines TRBV30 with TRBJ2-3, with TRBD2 identical over 8 bases. The J segment lost 2 bases and the V segment lost 2 bases, leaving 6 bases of the junction unmatched. This CDR3 region has 15 residues. Germline V gene lookup returns CDR1 GTSNPN and CDR2 SVGIG (reference sequence). The CDR3 bases are TGTGCCTGGAGTTATCAGCGGGGGCTCACAGATACGCAGTATTTT. As protein: CAWSYQRGLTDTQYF.

The rearrangement links TRBV7-2 to TRBJ1-2; possibly TRBD1 for D (6 bases). V was trimmed by 3 bases and J by 7 bases, leaving 21 bases between them. This CDR3 has 16 residues. Germline values: CDR1 SGHTA, CDR2 FQGNSA. CDR3 protein: CASSFEGGRLGGGYTF. CDR3 in DNA: TGTGCCAGCAGCTTTGAGGGGGGACGGCTTGGTGGTGGCTACACCTTC.

This chain uses TRBV4-2 with TRBJ2-1; the match to TRBD1 covers 10 bases. CDR3 length: 15 residues. Germline lookup yields CDR1 LGHNA and CDR2 YNFKEQ. The V segment lost 0 bases and the J segment 9 bases; nucleotides outside the gene matches: 5. CDR3 sequence reads: CASSQDPDRGGEQFF. As DNA, the CDR3 is TGTGCCAGCAGCCAAGACCCGGACAGGGGGGGTGAGCAGTTCTTC.

The chain combines TRBV30 with TRBJ2-1; D is unresolved. From germline, CDR1 is GTSNPN and CDR2 SVGIG (reference sequence). V shed 2 bases and J shed 7 bases, with 9 bases lying between them. This CDR3 comprises 12 residues. CDR3 sequence reads: CAWSLVGNEQFF. In DNA, the CDR3 is TGTGCCTGGAGTCTGGTAGGGAATGAGCAGTTCTTC.

The chain has TRBV5-1 and TRBJ2-3; either TRBD1 or TRBD2 may fit D (6 bases each). Trimming removed 0 bases from V and 5 bases from J, with 13 bases in between. The CDR3 spans 15 residues. CDR1 SGHRS and CDR2 YFSETQ come from the germline V gene. This chain's CDR3 is CASSLDGGQKDTQYF. For the CDR3, the DNA is TGCGCCAGCAGCTTGGATGGGGGGCAGAAAGATACGCAGTATTTT.

V is TRBV5-6 and J is TRBJ1-2, with D possibly being TRBD1 (5 bases). Germline V gene data show CDR1 as SGHDT and CDR2 as YYEEEE. The CDR3 spans 13 residues. Trimming removed 5 bases from V and 4 bases from J, with 12 bases in between. DNA for the CDR3: TGTGCCAGCAGTCCCAGGGCGGGCTATGGCTACACCTTC. Amino acid sequence: CASSPRAGYGYTF.

Only a few counts were recorded for this clone. The genes are TRBV7-2 and TRBJ1-5, with 7 positions matching TRBD1. The CDR3 extends over 16 amino acids. J lost 6 bases, V lost 2 bases, and 10 bases had no gene match. Germline V gives CDR1 SGHTA, CDR2 FQGNSA. The DNA of the CDR3 is TGTGCCAGCAGCTTAAACTCAGGGGGTTTAACTCAGCCCCAGCATTTT. Its protein is CASSLNSGGLTQPQHF.

The chain couples TRBV2 to TRBJ2-1, with 10 bases that match TRBD1. Losses at the gene ends were 2 bases for V and 7 bases for J; bases not matched to a gene: 2. CDR1 is SNHLY and CDR2 is FYNNEI in the germline V gene. This CDR3 spans 14 amino acids. The DNA of the CDR3 is TGTGCCAGCAGTGAACGGACAGGGGGGAATGAGCAGTTCTTC. Amino acid sequence: CASSERTGGNEQFF. The full variable domain, with the rest looked up from reference TRBV2 and TRBJ2-1, is EPEVTQTPSHQVTQMGQEVILRCVPISNHLYFYWYRQILGQKVEFLVSFYNNEISEKSEIFDDQFSVERPDGSNFTLKIRSTKLEDSAMYFCASSERTGGNEQFFGPGTRLTVL.

The rearrangement uses TRBV4-1 and TRBJ1-2; 8 nucleotides align to TRBD1. The trim removed 4 bases at V and 0 bases at J, leaving 4 bases unmatched. Germline V lookup: CDR1 MGHRA, CDR2 YSYEKL. The length of the CDR3 is 15 residues. In DNA form, the CDR3 reads TGCGCCAGCAGCCGAGGACAGGGAGCTAACTATGGCTACACCTTC. Translating gives CASSRGQGANYGYTF.

The CDR3 DNA is TGTGCCAGCGGCACAGGGAAGAACTATGGCTACACCTTC. Translation: CASGTGKNYGYTF. The genes are TRBV9 and TRBJ1-2, with D perhaps TRBD1 (6 bases). The CDR3 length is 13 residues. Germline V lookup: CDR1 SGDLS, CDR2 YYNGEE. V was clipped by 7 bases and J by 2 bases, with 12 bases between them.

V is TRBV6-6 and J is TRBJ2-5; tentatively, D is TRBD1 (5 bases). Trimming took off 5 bases at V and 10 bases at J, with 17 bases between the two ends. The CDR3 consists of 13 residues. The germline V gene has CDR1 MNHNY and CDR2 SVGAGI (reference sequence). Here the CDR3 reads CASSHYLEGDQYF. The CDR3 region has the DNA TGTGCCAGCAGTCATTACCTAGAAGGGGACCAGTACTTC.

This clone is a singleton in its sample. This chain connects TRBV6-5 to TRBJ1-4, with D tentatively TRBD1 (6 bases). The CDR3 loop spans 13 amino acids. CDR1 and CDR2 from the germline V gene are MNHEY and SVGAGI. V was shortened by 8 bases and J by 10 bases, with 17 bases between the two germline ends. CDR3 residues: CASRSGGMGKLFF. In nucleotides, the CDR3 is TGTGCCAGCCGAAGTGGGGGCATGGGAAAACTGTTTTTT.

V usage is TRBV4-3 and J usage is TRBJ2-7; the D gene is possibly TRBD2 (5 bases). With 4 bases removed from V and 5 bases from J, the gap between germline ends came to 15 bases. The CDR3 contains 14 residues. Germline V CDR1 and CDR2: LGHNA, YSLEER. The CDR3 region is CASSPTRGSDEQYF. The DNA of the CDR3 is TGCGCCAGCAGCCCAACTAGAGGTTCGGACGAGCAGTACTTC.

The chain is built from TRBV4-3 and TRBJ2-7; D gene uncertain. The CDR3 has 14 amino acids. The V end lost 1 base, the J end lost 3 bases, and 10 bases lay between the germline ends. Germline CDR1 reads LGHNA; CDR2 reads YSLEER. The chain's CDR3 is CASSQASRGYEQYF. DNA for the CDR3: TGCGCCAGCAGCCAAGCATCACGCGGCTACGAGCAGTACTTC.

The V call is TRBV7-8, the J call TRBJ2-7; tentatively, D is TRBD1 (7 bases). The V end was cut by 5 bases, the J end by 2 bases, with 16 bases between. This CDR3 contains 15 residues. Germline V lookup: CDR1 SGHVS, CDR2 FQNEAQ. CDR3 nucleotides: TGTGCCAGCAGCCCCCGGAGGGACAGTCCCTACGAGCAGTACTTC. Its protein product is CASSPRRDSPYEQYF.

This clone was counted a few times. The chain is built from TRBV19 and TRBJ1-1; 11 bases line up with TRBD1. V gave up 5 bases and J gave up 4 bases; unmatched junction bases: 3. Germline CDR1 and CDR2: LNHDA and SQIVND (reference sequence). This CDR3 region has 14 residues. CDR3 nucleotides: TGTGCCAGTAGTTTGGGGACAGGGGGCACTGAAGCTTTCTTT. Translation gives CASSLGTGGTEAFF.

CDR3 nucleotides: TGTGCCAGTCGATCGCCGAGGCTAGCGGGGGGGCAATTCAATGAGCAGTTCTTC. This codes for CASRSPRLAGGQFNEQFF. The chain combines TRBV19 with TRBJ2-1; the match to TRBD2 covers 12 bases. The CDR3 is 18 amino acids. J was trimmed by 6 bases and V by 8 bases; bases with no gene match: 17. In germline, CDR1 is LNHDA, CDR2 SQIVND (reference sequence).

Only a few counts were recorded for this clone. The V and J genes are TRBV6-6 and TRBJ1-5; D is possibly TRBD1 (5 bases). The CDR3 runs to 14 residues. CDR1 is MNHNY and CDR2 is SVGAGI in the germline V gene (reference sequence). The germline V and J ends were trimmed by 2 bases and 7 bases, with 12 bases remaining between them. The CDR3 nucleotides are TGTGCCAGCAGTTACCCGGGGGTCGGGCAGCCCCAGCATTTT. Its protein is CASSYPGVGQPQHF.

This chain uses TRBV9 with TRBJ2-2; 9 bases fit TRBD1. The CDR3 contains 15 residues. Losses at the gene ends were 4 bases for V and 6 bases for J; bases not matched to a gene: 7. In germline, CDR1 is SGDLS, CDR2 YYNGEE. CDR3 coding DNA: TGTGCCAGCAGCTACCGGGACAGGGATTCCGGGGAGCTGTTTTTT. It codes for CASSYRDRDSGELFF.